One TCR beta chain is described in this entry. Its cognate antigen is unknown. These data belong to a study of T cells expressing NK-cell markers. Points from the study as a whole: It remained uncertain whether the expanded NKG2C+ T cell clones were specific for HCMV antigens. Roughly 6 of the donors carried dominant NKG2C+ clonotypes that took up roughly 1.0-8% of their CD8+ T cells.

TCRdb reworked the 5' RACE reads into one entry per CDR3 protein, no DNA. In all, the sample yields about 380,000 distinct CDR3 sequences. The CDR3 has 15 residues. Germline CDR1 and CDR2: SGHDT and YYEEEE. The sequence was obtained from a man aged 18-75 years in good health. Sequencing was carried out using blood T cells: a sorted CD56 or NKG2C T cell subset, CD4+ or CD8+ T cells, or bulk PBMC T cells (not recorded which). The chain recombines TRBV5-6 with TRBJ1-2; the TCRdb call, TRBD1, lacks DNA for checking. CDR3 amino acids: CASSGGWDSYYGYTF.